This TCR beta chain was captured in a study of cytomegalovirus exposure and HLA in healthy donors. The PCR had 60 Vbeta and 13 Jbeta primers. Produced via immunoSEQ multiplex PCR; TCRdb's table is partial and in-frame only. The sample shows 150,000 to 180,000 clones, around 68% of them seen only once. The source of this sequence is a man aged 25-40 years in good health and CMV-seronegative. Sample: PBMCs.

CDR3: CASSLGGLAALSEQYF. The CDR3 DNA reads TGTGCCAGCAGTTTAGGGGGACTAGCCGCTCTCTCCGAGCAGTACTTC. The V gene is TRBV28, the J gene TRBJ2-7, with 9 bases that match TRBD2. The length of the CDR3 is 16 residues. After removal of 2 bases from V and 6 bases from J, the junction contained 11 bases not matched to a gene. Germline loops: CDR1 MDHEN, CDR2 SYDVKM.